The rows below give T cell receptor beta chains drawn from one sample of a study of PD-1 blockade in classical Hodgkin lymphoma. The method was immunoSEQ multiplex PCR; TCRdb's version includes in-frame clones alone and lacks a portion of them. The table shows approximately 13,000 clones, with 80% to 95% occurring only once. The material was peripheral blood mononuclear cells (PBMCs), obtained at baseline. Every receptor here comes from a human donor with classical Hodgkin lymphoma. Both conserved end residues are part of each CDR3. A D gene is named only where the DNA matches it firmly. Not every row has a clone size; where given, it reads once, few, many or a size class.

d_call j_call clone_size v_call cdr3_length cdr3_nt cdr3_aa
TRBD1 TRBJ1-1 NA TRBV6-5 13 TGTGCCAGCAGATTTACAGGGGGGCTCGAAGCTTTCTTT CASRFTGGLEAFF
NA TRBJ2-7 NA TRBV7-4 14 TGTGCCAGCAGCTTAGTACAGGTTTCGTACGAGCAGTACTTC CASSLVQVSYEQYF
NA TRBJ2-7 NA TRBV18 15 TGTGCCAGCTCACCAGGCTTGGGCAGGGGTCACGAGCAGTACTTC CASSPGLGRGHEQYF
NA TRBJ1-2 NA TRBV14 15 TGTGCCAGCAGCCTCAACAAACAGGGCTACTATGGCTACACCTTC CASSLNKQGYYGYTF
NA TRBJ2-2 NA TRBV6-4 14 TGTGCCAGCAGTGACTCTACCACCACCGGGGAGCTGTTTTTT CASSDSTTTGELFF
TRBD1 TRBJ1-4 NA TRBV18 16 TGTGCCAGCTCACCACCGAGACAGGGCGTGAGTGAAAAACTGTTTTTT CASSPPRQGVSEKLFF
NA TRBJ1-5 NA TRBV19 13 TGTGCCAGTAGTATAGCGGGTAATCAGCCCCAGCATTTT CASSIAGNQPQHF
NA TRBJ2-4 NA TRBV6-5 14 TGTGCCAGCAGTCTCAAGGGAGCCAAAAACATTCAGTACTTC CASSLKGAKNIQYF
NA TRBJ2-1 NA TRBV7-9 10 TGTGCCAGCAGCTTATCTGAGCAGTTCTTC CASSLSEQFF
NA TRBJ2-5 NA TRBV5-1 14 TGCGCCAGCAGCTTGGAGGCAAGCCAAGAGACCCAGTACTTC CASSLEASQETQYF
NA TRBJ2-2 NA TRBV7-9 15 TGTGCCAGCAGCTTAGTGTCGGGAGACACCGGGGAGCTGTTTTTT CASSLVSGDTGELFF
NA TRBJ1-1 NA TRBV27 15 TGTGCCAGCAGTTCTCTCCAGGGAGTGAACACTGAAGCTTTCTTT CASSSLQGVNTEAFF
NA TRBJ2-2 once TRBV4-2 12 TGTGCCAGCAGCTTTTCCACCGGGGAGCTGTTTTTT CASSFSTGELFF
NA TRBJ1-1 once TRBV13 13 TGTGCCAGCAGCTTTAACCTGTATGCTGAAGCTTTCTTT CASSFNLYAEAFF
NA TRBJ1-2 NA TRBV28 13 TGTGCCAGCAGTTGGGGGGCGGGTTATGGCTACACCTTC CASSWGAGYGYTF
TRBD1 TRBJ1-1 NA TRBV13 15 TGTGCCAGCAGCTTAGACTCGGCGTCAGGGGGTGAAGCTTTCTTT CASSLDSASGGEAFF
TRBD1 TRBJ2-3 NA TRBV6-5 16 TGTGCCAGCAGTTACTCGACAGGGAACGTCTTGGATACGCAGTATTTT CASSYSTGNVLDTQYF
TRBD2 TRBJ2-5 NA TRBV11-2 17 TGTGCCAGCAGCTTAGATAGGGGGGGGACTAGCGGCGAGACCCAGTACTTC CASSLDRGGTSGETQYF
NA TRBJ2-2 NA TRBV6-6 14 TGTGCCAGCAGTTACGGGCTGAACACCGGGGAGCTGTTTTTT CASSYGLNTGELFF
NA TRBJ2-1 NA TRBV7-9 13 TGTGCCAGCAGCTTAGGCAGGGACAATGAGCAGTTCTTC CASSLGRDNEQFF
NA TRBJ2-2 NA TRBV7-9 13 TGTGCCAGCAGCACTACGAACACCGGGGAGCTGTTTTTT CASSTTNTGELFF
TRBD1 TRBJ1-6 NA TRBV7-9 17 TGTGCCAGCAGCTCTCCGGGACAGGGGGCTTATAATTCACCCCTCCACTTT CASSSPGQGAYNSPLHF
NA TRBJ2-3 NA TRBV6-1 12 TGTGCCCATCGGGGGAGGACAGATACGCAGTATTTT CAHRGRTDTQYF
TRBD1 TRBJ2-1 NA TRBV5-1 16 TGCGCCAGCACAACAACGGGACAGATCTCATACAATGAGCAGTTCTTC CASTTTGQISYNEQFF
TRBD1 TRBJ1-3 NA TRBV18 17 TGTGCCAGCTCACTACCGGGACAGCTCCTCTCTGGAAACACCATATATTTT CASSLPGQLLSGNTIYF
NA TRBJ2-7 NA TRBV11-3 12 TGTGCCAGCAGCTTGCAGGGGAACGAGCAGTACTTC CASSLQGNEQYF
TRBD2 TRBJ2-3 NA TRBV14 17 TGTGCCAGCAGCCAAGTTGCGGGAGGTTATGTAACAGATACGCAGTATTTT CASSQVAGGYVTDTQYF
NA TRBJ2-5 NA TRBV4-1 18 TGCGCCAGCAGCCAAGTTGTGAGCGGCGGGTCAGGGCAAGAGACCCAGTACTTC CASSQVVSGGSGQETQYF
NA TRBJ2-3 NA TRBV21-1 15 TGTGCCAGCAGGGAGGGACAGGGGTTCACAGATACGCAGTATTTT CASREGQGFTDTQYF
NA TRBJ2-7 NA TRBV6-6 14 TGTGCCAGCACCCGGGGGATTGGGAACTACGAGCAGTACTTC CASTRGIGNYEQYF
NA TRBJ1-1 NA TRBV5-1 13 TGCGCCAGCAGCTTGGCAGGGAACACTGAAGCTTTCTTT CASSLAGNTEAFF
NA TRBJ1-5 NA TRBV7-9 15 TGTGCCAGCAGCTTAGGGTTTGGTAGCAATCAGCCCCAGCATTTT CASSLGFGSNQPQHF
NA TRBJ2-3 NA TRBV2 11 TGTGCCAGCAGGGCGAGAGATACGCAGTATTTT CASRARDTQYF
NA TRBJ2-4 NA TRBV11-1 12 TGTGCCAGCAGCTTAGTTCAGAACATTCAGTACTTC CASSLVQNIQYF
NA TRBJ1-5 NA TRBV5-8 16 TGTGCCAGCAGCCCCTCCGCGGCCCTTAGCAATCAGCCCCAGCATTTT CASSPSAALSNQPQHF
NA TRBJ2-7 NA TRBV2 17 TGTGCCAGCATCTCCCCCTTACTAGCATCACCAACCTACGAGCAGTACTTC CASISPLLASPTYEQYF
NA TRBJ2-4 NA TRBV18 15 TGTGCCAGCTCACCACCGGCTACTACTCCTTTGGTTCAGTACTTC CASSPPATTPLVQYF
NA TRBJ2-1 NA TRBV5-5 17 TGTGCCAGCAGCTCCGCCCAGCGCGGGGAAGGGTTCAATGAGCAGTTCTTC CASSSAQRGEGFNEQFF
NA TRBJ1-2 NA TRBV6-1 15 TGTGCCAGCAGTGAAGGTGACGAGTCAGCGCGTGGCTACACCTTC CASSEGDESARGYTF
NA TRBJ1-2 NA TRBV4-2 12 TGTGCCAGCAGCCAACCCAGCTATGGCTACACCTTC CASSQPSYGYTF
NA TRBJ1-6 once TRBV6-6 14 TGTGCCAGCACCAAACACTCTGGTAATTCACCCCTCCACTTT CASTKHSGNSPLHF
TRBD2 TRBJ2-3 once TRBV7-9 12 TGTGCCAGCAGCTTCCCGGGACTAGCGAGCTATTTT CASSFPGLASYF
NA TRBJ2-7 NA TRBV25-1 13 TGTGCCAGCAGTGAATACGGCTGGGGCGAGCAGTACTTC CASSEYGWGEQYF
TRBD1 TRBJ2-7 NA TRBV5-6 14 TGTGCCAGCAGCTCCGGGGACAGACCCGACGAGCAGTACTTC CASSSGDRPDEQYF
TRBD1 TRBJ2-7 NA TRBV27 15 TGTGCCAGCAGTCTTAGGACAGGGCTAACCTACGAGCAGTACTTC CASSLRTGLTYEQYF
NA TRBJ1-2 NA TRBV7-9 14 TGTGCCAGCAGCTTAGGAGGCAGTTCGTATGGCTACACCTTC CASSLGGSSYGYTF
NA TRBJ1-3 NA TRBV6-5 14 TGTGCCAGCAGTTACGCAGGGCCTGGAAACACCATATATTTT CASSYAGPGNTIYF
NA TRBJ1-1 NA TRBV9 11 TGTGCCAGCAGTTGGCACACTGAAGCTTTCTTT CASSWHTEAFF
TRBD1 TRBJ1-2 few TRBV6-5 13 TGTGCCAGCAGTTGGGGACAGAGCGATGGCTACACCTTC CASSWGQSDGYTF